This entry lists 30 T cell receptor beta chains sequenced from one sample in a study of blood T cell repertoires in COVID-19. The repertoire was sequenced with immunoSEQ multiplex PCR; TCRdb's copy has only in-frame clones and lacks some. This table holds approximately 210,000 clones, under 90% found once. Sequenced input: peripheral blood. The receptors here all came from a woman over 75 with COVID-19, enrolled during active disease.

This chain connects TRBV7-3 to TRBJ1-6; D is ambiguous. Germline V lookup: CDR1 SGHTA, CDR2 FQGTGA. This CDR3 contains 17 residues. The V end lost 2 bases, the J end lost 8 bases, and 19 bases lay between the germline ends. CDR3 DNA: TGTGCCAGCAGCTTAGACAAACCCTCGGGATGGTATTCACCCCTCCACTTT. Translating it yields CASSLDKPSGWYSPLHF. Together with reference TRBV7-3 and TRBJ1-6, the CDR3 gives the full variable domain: GAGVSQTPSNKVTEKGKYVELRCDPISGHTALYWYRQSLGQGPEFLIYFQGTGAADDSGLPNDRFFAVRPEGSVSTLKIQRTERGDSAVYLCASSLDKPSGWYSPLHFGNGTRLTVT.

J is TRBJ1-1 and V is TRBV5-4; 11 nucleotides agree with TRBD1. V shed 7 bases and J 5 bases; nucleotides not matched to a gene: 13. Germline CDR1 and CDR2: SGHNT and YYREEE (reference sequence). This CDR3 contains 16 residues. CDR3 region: CASPAPGQGVNTEAFF. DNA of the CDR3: TGTGCCAGCCCTGCTCCGGGACAGGGGGTAAATACTGAAGCTTTCTTT.

CDR3 sequence reads: CASSQRYEQFF. In DNA form, the CDR3 reads TGTGCCAGCAGCCAACGGTATGAGCAGTTCTTC. The gene calls are TRBV3-1 (or the pseudogene TRBV3-2) and TRBJ2-1; no reliable D call. Trimming took 2 bases from V and 8 from J, leaving 4 bases between them. This CDR3 has 11 residues. The germline gives CDR1 LGHDT, CDR2 YNNKEL (reference sequence).

The CDR3 DNA reads as TGTGCCAGCAGCTTGGTCGCAGAAATGAACACTGAAGCTTTCTTT. It is translated as CASSLVAEMNTEAFF. This chain links TRBV5-5 with TRBJ1-1; no clear D gene. This CDR3 region has 15 residues. From germline, CDR1 is SGHKS and CDR2 YYEKEE (reference sequence). The ends were cut back, 0 bases at V and 0 bases at J, with 9 bases in the middle. The variable domain in full, with the rest retrieved from reference TRBV5-5 and TRBJ1-1, is DAGVTQSPTHLIKTRGQQVTLRCSPISGHKSVSWYQQVLGQGPQFIFQYYEKEERGRGNFPDRFSARQFPNYSSELNVNALLLGDSALYLCASSLVAEMNTEAFFGQGTRLTVV.

CDR3 nucleotide sequence: TGTGCCAGCAGTGATCGGACAGTAGCCAAAAACATTCAGTACTTC. Protein: CASSDRTVAKNIQYF. This chain uses TRBV28 with TRBJ2-4; D perhaps matches TRBD1 (6 bases). Germline V gene data show CDR1 as MDHEN and CDR2 as SYDVKM. The CDR3 spans 15 residues. The germline V and J ends were trimmed by 5 bases and 0 bases, with 11 bases remaining between them.

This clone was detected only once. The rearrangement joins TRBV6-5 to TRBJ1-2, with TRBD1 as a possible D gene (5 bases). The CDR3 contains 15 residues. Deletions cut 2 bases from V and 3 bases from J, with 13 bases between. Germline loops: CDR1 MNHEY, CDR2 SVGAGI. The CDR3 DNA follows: TGTGCCAGCAGTTACAGCGGGGGAGGAGACTATGGCTACACCTTC. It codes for CASSYSGGGDYGYTF.

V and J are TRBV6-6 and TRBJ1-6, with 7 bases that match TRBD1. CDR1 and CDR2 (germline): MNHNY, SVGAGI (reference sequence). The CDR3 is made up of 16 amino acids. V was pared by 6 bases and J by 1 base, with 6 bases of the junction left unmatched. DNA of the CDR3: TGTGCCAGCAGACCGGACAGGTTGTCCTATAATTCACCCCTCCACTTT. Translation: CASRPDRLSYNSPLHF.

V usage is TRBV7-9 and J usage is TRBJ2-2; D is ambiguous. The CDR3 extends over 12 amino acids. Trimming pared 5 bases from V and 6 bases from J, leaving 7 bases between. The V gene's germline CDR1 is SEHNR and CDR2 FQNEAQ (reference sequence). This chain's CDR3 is CASSPPSGELFF. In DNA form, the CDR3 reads TGTGCCAGCAGCCCCCCGTCCGGGGAGCTGTTTTTT.

The CDR3 loop reads CASSLAVLVVSGSTGELFF. The CDR3, as DNA: TGTGCCAGCAGCTTGGCCGTTTTGGTTGTGAGCGGCTCCACCGGGGAGCTGTTTTTT. V gene TRBV5-5 combines with J gene TRBJ2-2; a possible D gene is TRBD2 (5 bases). Germline V CDR1 and CDR2: SGHKS, YYEKEE (reference sequence). This CDR3 spans 19 amino acids. V lost 0 bases and J lost 4, with 22 bases in between.

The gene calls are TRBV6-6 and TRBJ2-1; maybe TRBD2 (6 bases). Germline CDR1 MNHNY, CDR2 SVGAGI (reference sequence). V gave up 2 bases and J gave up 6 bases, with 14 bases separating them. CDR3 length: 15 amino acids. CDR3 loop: CASSYTGGPGNEQFF. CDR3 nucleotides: TGTGCCAGCAGTTACACAGGAGGGCCCGGCAATGAGCAGTTCTTC.

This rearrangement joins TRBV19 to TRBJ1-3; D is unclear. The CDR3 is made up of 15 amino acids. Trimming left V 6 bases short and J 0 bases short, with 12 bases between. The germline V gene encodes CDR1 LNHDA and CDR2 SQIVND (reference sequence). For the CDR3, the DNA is TGTGCCAGTAGGAGGCCGGGGAGCTCTGGAAACACCATATATTTT. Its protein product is CASRRPGSSGNTIYF.

In DNA form, the CDR3 reads TGTGCCAGCAGCACACAGGGAACCGGGGAGCTGTTTTTT. Translation gives CASSTQGTGELFF. The gene calls are TRBV7-9 and TRBJ2-2, with D possibly matching TRBD1 (6 bases). V was pared by 5 bases and J by 5 bases, with 9 bases between. The CDR3 runs to 13 residues. Germline V gene lookup returns CDR1 SEHNR and CDR2 FQNEAQ (reference sequence).

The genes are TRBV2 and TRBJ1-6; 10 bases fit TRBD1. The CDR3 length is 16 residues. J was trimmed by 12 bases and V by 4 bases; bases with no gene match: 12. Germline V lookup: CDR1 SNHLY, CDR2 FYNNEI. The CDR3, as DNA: TGTGCCAGCAGTGGGAGACAGGGGGCGGGTTATGAACCCCTCCACTTT. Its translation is CASSGRQGAGYEPLHF.

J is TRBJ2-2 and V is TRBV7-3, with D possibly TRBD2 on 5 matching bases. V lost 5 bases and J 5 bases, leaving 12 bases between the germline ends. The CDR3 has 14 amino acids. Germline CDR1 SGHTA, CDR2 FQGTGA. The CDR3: CASSVLGVTGELFF. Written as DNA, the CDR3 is TGTGCCAGCAGCGTGCTCGGGGTAACCGGGGAGCTGTTTTTT.

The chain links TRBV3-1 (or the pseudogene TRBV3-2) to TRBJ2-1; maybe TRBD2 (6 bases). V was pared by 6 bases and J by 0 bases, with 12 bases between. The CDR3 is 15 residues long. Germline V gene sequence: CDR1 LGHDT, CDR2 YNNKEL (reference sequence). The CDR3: CASRDSGVSYNEQFF. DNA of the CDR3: TGTGCCAGCAGGGACTCGGGGGTCTCCTACAATGAGCAGTTCTTC.

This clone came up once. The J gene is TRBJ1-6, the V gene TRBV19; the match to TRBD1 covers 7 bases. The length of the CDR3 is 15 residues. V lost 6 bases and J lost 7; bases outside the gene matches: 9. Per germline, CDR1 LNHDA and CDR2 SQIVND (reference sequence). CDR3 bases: TGTGCCAGTAGAATTCTGGGACAGAAGAATTCACCCCTCCACTTT. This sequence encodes CASRILGQKNSPLHF. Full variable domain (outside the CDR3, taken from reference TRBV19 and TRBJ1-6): DGGITQSPKYLFRKEGQNVTLSCEQNLNHDAMYWYRQDPGQGLRLIYYSQIVNDFQKGDIAEGYSVSREKKESFPLTVTSAQKNPTAFYLCASRILGQKNSPLHFGNGTRLTVT.

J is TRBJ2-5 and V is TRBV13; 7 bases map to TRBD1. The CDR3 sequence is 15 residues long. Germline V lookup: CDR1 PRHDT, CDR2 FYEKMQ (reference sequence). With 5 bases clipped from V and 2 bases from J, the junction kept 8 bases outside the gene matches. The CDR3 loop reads CASSLRDRDQETQYF. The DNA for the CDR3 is TGTGCCAGCAGCCTGCGAGACAGGGATCAAGAGACCCAGTACTTC.

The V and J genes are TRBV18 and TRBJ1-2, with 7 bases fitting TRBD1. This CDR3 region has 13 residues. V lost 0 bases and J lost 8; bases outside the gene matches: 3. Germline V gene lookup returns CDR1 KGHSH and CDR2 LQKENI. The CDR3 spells CASSPPGQRGYTF. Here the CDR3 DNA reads TGTGCCAGCTCACCACCGGGACAGAGGGGCTACACCTTC.

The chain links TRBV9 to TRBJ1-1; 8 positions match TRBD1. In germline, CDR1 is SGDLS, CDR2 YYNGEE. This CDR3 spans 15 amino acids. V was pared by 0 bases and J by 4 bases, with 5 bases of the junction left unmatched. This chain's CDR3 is CASSVAGGAGTEAFF. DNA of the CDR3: TGTGCCAGCAGCGTAGCAGGGGGCGCGGGCACTGAAGCTTTCTTT.

CDR3 protein: CASRYPVGGVNTEAFF. The DNA of the CDR3 is TGTGCCAGCAGATACCCCGTGGGGGGAGTGAACACTGAAGCTTTCTTT. This sequence joins TRBV6-5 and TRBJ1-1; a weak D match, TRBD1 (5 bases). V was cut by 6 bases and J by 0 bases, with 17 bases left in between. CDR3 length: 16 residues. CDR1 MNHEY and CDR2 SVGAGI come from the germline V gene.

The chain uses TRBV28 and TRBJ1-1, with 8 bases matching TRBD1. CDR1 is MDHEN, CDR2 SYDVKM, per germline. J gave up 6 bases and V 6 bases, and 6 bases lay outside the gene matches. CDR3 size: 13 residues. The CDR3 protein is CASRGTGASEAFF. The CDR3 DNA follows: TGTGCCAGCAGGGGGACAGGAGCGTCTGAAGCTTTCTTT.

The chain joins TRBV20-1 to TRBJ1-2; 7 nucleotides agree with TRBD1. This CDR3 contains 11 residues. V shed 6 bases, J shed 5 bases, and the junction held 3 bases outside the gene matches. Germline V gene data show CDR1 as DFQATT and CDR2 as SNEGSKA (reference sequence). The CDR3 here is CSARGEYGYTF. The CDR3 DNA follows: TGCAGTGCCAGGGGGGAGTATGGCTACACCTTC.

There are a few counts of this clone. The CDR3 nucleotides are TGCGCCACCTCGGACAGGGCGGGCAATCAGCCCCAGCATTTT. This translates into CATSDRAGNQPQHF. This rearrangement joins TRBV10-2 to TRBJ1-5; 8 nucleotides line up with TRBD1. Germline values: CDR1 WSHSY, CDR2 SAAADI. V shed 10 bases and J 2 bases; nucleotides not matched to a gene: 7. The CDR3 has 14 amino acids.

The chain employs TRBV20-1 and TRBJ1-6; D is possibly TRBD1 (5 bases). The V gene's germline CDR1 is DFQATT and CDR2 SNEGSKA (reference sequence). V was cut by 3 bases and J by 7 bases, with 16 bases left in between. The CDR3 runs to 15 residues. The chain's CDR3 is CSASKGAGWNSPLHF. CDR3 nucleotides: TGCAGTGCTAGTAAAGGGGCTGGATGGAATTCACCCCTCCACTTT.

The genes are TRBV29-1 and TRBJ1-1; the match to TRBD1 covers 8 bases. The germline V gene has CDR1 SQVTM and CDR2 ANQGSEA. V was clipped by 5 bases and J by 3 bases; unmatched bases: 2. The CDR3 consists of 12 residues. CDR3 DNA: TGCAGCGTTAAACAGGGGGACACTGAAGCTTTCTTT. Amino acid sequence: CSVKQGDTEAFF.

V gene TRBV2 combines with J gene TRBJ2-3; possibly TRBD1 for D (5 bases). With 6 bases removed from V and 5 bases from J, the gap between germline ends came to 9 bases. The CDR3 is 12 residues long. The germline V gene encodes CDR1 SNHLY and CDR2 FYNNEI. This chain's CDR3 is CASRKGLDTQYF. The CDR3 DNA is TGTGCCAGCAGGAAGGGGTTAGATACGCAGTATTTT.

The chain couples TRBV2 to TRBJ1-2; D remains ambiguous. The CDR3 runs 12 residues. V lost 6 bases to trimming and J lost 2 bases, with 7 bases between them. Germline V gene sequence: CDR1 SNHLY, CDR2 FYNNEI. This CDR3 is CASRAPNYGYTF. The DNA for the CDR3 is TGTGCCAGCAGAGCCCCAAACTATGGCTACACCTTC.

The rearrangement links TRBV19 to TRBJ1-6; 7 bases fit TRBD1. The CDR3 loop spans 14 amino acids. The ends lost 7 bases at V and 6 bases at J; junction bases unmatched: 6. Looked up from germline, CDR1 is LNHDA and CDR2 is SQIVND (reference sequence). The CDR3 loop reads CASTTTGTNSPLHF. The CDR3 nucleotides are TGTGCCAGTACCACGACAGGGACTAATTCACCCCTCCACTTT.

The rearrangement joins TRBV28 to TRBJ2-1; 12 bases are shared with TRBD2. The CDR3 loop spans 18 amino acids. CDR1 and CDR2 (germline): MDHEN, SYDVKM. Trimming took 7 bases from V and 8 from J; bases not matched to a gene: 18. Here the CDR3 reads CASNEGLAGGPIGHEQFF. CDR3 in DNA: TGTGCCAGCAACGAGGGGCTAGCGGGAGGGCCTATAGGTCATGAGCAGTTCTTC.

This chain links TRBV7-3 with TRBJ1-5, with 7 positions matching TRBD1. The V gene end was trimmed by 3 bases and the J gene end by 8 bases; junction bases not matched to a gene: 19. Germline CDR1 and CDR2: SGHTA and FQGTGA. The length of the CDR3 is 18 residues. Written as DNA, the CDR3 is TGTGCCAGCAGCTTGAATGGGGACAGAGGGGGATCCACAGAGCCCCAGCATTTT. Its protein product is CASSLNGDRGGSTEPQHF.